This T cell receptor beta chain derives from a study of identical twins (dated by TCRdb to 2016 to 2017). In the study overall: To test whether fetal clonotypes persist, the study used deep sequencing on TCR alpha and beta repertoires from monozygotic twins, unrelated adults of various ages, and cord blood. To rule out contamination, replicate twin experiments were performed at different times with different library preparation protocols. Points the paper makes about the study in general: Zero-insertion analyses could be partly confounded by invariant T cells such as MAIT and iNKT, although diverse VJ usage argued against such confounding for most clonotypes. Because the same donors could not be followed over many years, the conclusions relied on cross-sectional statistical analysis. Excess twin sharing in beta out-of-frame sequences was weaker because fewer shared sequences lowered the signal-to-noise ratio. Fewer insertions were carried by abundant cord blood beta clonotypes; a weaker similar trend was observed in young adult naive repertoires, while no such trend was observed in memory repertoires. In monozygotic twins, out-of-frame TCR alpha sharing was systematically underestimated by recombination models, although the models agreed with sharing between unrelated individuals. Out-of-frame TCR alpha sequences shared between twins showed an excess of low generation-probability sequences compared with coincidental sharing between unrelated individuals.

Only healthy Caucasian donors were included. Three pairs of female monozygotic twins, all aged roughly 18 to 29 years, made up the twin cohort. RNA for TCR libraries was isolated from peripheral blood mononuclear cells. To prepare the library, 5' RACE was applied. Sequencing was carried out with an Illumina HiSeq 2000. A universal primer binding site was introduced by template switching, and a unique molecular identifier was present in the final cDNA, enabling accurate counting of TCR cDNA molecules. Specific primers in the conserved constant-segment region were used to synthesize first-strand cDNA for the TCR alpha and beta chains. To control for contamination, every cDNA library carried two barcodes: a SMART-Mk sample barcode plus Illumina barcodes. TruSeq adapter sequences, together with Illumina sample barcodes, were added in two successive PCR steps. Sequencing of the TCR alpha and beta cDNA libraries was done on the Illumina HiSeq platform using custom primers. The authors processed their data as follows. MiGEC was used to process raw reads and extract unique molecular identifiers, and MiXCR was used to find CDR3 positions. Recombination models were inferred per individual with the repgenHMM and IGoR tools using an EM algorithm. The analysis of shared clonotypes was done with the tcR package in R, with sharing normalized by the product of cloneset sizes. Out-of-frame nonproductive sequences were analyzed to study raw recombination free of thymic and clonal selection effects. Using fastp at Q25 and MiXCR, TCRdb reprocessed the public reads and kept productive beta chains. Rows matching on CDR3 protein sequence are summarized as one entry with the most common DNA and genes. TCRdb's processing, not the study's, gives the V and J calls here. This sample gives fewer than 900,000 distinct CDR3 sequences in total; approximately 21% of them show up just once. 4.3% of the sample is held by the ten biggest clonotypes.

Details on this clonotype: No cognate antigen has been identified for it. No clone much larger than this one lies a single base away; base qualities are absent.

There are 13 amino acids in the CDR3, from cysteine to phenylalanine inclusive. Of all the DNA, just the CDR3 is kept, 39 bases in frame from base 1. Per the germline V gene (reference sequence), DFQATT is the CDR1 and SNEGSKA is the CDR2. V loses 3 bases of germline sequence and J loses 6 bases, and the interval between the two ends is 12 bases. The data were also submitted as part of a second study, on T cells expressing NK-cell markers. The second paper further reports: TCR beta-chain repertoires were profiled in sorted CD3+CD56+NKG2C+, CD3+CD56+NKG2C- and CD3+CD56-NKG2C+ T-cell subsets from eight donors. Among the eight sequenced donors, seven were HCMV-seropositive and one was HCMV-seronegative. In several experiments an anti-gammadeltaTCR antibody was added to restrict sorting to alphabetaTCR-expressing T cells. In roughly 6 donors, the dominant CD3+CD56+NKG2C+ clonotypes ranked among the top 10 CD8+ clonotypes, making up roughly 1.0-7.0% of CD8+ T cells. Those dominant clonotypes were again the most abundant among CD3+CD56-NKG2C+ cells in a handful of donors, at about 28.3-65%. Whether the expanded NKG2C-expressing T cell clones were specific for HCMV antigens remained unclear. The study sequenced eight donors, all healthy volunteers chosen at random: three men and five women. HCMV serostatus was determined by detecting HCMV-specific IgG in serum with a commercial ELISA kit. For over five donors, bulk peripheral blood T-cell repertoires were also sequenced from unsorted PBMC. Reads were demultiplexed and grouped by UMI with MIGEC, and clonotypes were assembled and quantified with MiTCR. Only TCR cDNA sequences supported by at least two reads were kept to exclude erroneous sequences. The tcR package was used for downstream repertoire analysis, and clonotypes were matched between fractions using CDR3 nucleotide sequence together with V segment. Antigen specificity was annotated against VDJdb with VDJmatch, allowing one amino acid substitution in CDR3.

This TCR derives from a woman between 18 and 29 years old in good health. This chain joins TRBV20-1 to TRBJ2-1; no D gene is confidently identified. Sample: PBMCs. The sequenced DNA is TGCAGTGCTAGGAATCCCGTTGGCAATGAGCAGTTCTTC. Its protein reads: CSARNPVGNEQFF.